This note documents a single T cell receptor beta chain sequence. This entry belongs to a study of T cell responses to AZD1222 COVID-19 vaccine. Profiled with immunoSEQ multiplex PCR; TCRdb holds only in-frame clones, not every one. In the table there are some 120,000 clones, roughly 87% of which are singletons. The CDR3 covers 15 residues. The germline gives CDR1 MDHEN, CDR2 SYDVKM. Unmatched junction bases numbered 13, after V lost 7 bases and J lost 7 bases. This TCR was sampled from an adult in good health. Source: peripheral blood, taken on day 0 of AZD1222 vaccination. V and J are TRBV28 and TRBJ2-7; 10 nucleotides line up with TRBD1. CDR3 sequence (DNA): TGTGCCAGCACCCTCCGGGACAGGGGTCTGGGGGAGCAGTACTTC. Translated: CASTLRDRGLGEQYF.